This TCR beta chain was captured by sequencing in a study of control samples from healthy donors and cancer patients (dated by TCRdb to about 2020). This clone came up once. It lacks a known antigen. Base-call qualities are not available, and no considerably larger clone is one nucleotide away. Libraries were constructed by the immunoSEQ multiplex PCR assay. The immuneACCESS repertoire file appears here via TCRdb, limited to in-frame rearrangements. These files lack a portion of the clones; in checked studies, under half of the deficit traces to unresolved V genes, and the cause of the others is not known. The table for this sample lists more than 120,000 clones; about 91% of them were counted only once. Approximately 3% of the sample comes from the top ten. The CDR3 goes from the cysteine to the phenylalanine over 14 residues. Here the CDR3 DNA is all that survives: 42 bases in frame from base 1. Taken from the germline V gene (reference sequence), the CDR1 and CDR2 loops are SGHKS and YYEKEE. V and J are trimmed by 0 bases and 2 bases, and the gene matches miss 1 base of the junction.

The rearrangement combines TRBV5-5 with TRBJ2-7; 8 central nucleotides agree with TRBD1. The receptor was isolated from a young man in good health. Material: blood. CDR3 protein: CASSLATGAYEQYF. DNA sequence: TGTGCCAGCAGCTTGGCGACAGGGGCCTACGAGCAGTACTTC.